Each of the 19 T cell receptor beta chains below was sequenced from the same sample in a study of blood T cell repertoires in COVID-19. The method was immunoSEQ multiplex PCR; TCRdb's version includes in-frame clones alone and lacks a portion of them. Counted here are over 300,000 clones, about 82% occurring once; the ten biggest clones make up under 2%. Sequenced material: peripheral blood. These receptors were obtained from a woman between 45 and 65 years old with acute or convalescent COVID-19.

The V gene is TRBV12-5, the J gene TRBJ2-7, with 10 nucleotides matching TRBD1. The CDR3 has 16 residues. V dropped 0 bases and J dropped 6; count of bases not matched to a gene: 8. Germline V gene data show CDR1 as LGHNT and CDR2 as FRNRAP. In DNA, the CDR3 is TGTGCTAGTGGTTTGGTACTGGGACAGGGGCTCATCGAGCAGTACTTC. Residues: CASGLVLGQGLIEQYF. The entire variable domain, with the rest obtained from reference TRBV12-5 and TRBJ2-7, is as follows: DARVTQTPRHKVTEMGQEVTMRCQPILGHNTVFWYRQTMMQGLELLAYFRNRAPLDDSGMPKDRFSAEMPDATLATLKIQPSEPRDSAVYFCASGLVLGQGLIEQYFGPGTRLTVT.

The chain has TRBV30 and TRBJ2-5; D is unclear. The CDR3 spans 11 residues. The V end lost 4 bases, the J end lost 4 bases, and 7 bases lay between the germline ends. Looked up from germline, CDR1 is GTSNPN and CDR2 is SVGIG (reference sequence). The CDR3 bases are TGTGCCTGGAATATGAGAGAGACCCAGTACTTC. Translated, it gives CAWNMRETQYF.

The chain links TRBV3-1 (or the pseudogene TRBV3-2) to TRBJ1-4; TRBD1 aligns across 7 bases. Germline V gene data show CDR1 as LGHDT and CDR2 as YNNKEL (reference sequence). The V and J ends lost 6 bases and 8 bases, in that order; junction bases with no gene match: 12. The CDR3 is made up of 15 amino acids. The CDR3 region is CASSLPGPGGEKLFF. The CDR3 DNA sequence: TGTGCCAGCAGTCTACCGGGTCCAGGGGGGGAAAAACTGTTTTTT.

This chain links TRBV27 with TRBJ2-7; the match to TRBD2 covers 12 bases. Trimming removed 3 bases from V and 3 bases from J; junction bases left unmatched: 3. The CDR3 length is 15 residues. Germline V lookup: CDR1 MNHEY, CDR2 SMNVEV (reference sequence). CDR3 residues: CASSLSLAGGYEQYF. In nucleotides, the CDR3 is TGTGCCAGCAGTTTGTCACTAGCGGGGGGCTACGAGCAGTACTTC.

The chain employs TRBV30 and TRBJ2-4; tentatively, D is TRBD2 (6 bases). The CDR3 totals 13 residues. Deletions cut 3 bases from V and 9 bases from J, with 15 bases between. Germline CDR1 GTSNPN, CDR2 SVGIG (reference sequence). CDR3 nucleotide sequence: TGTGCCTGGAGCCGGCCCCCCGGGGGCATTCAGTACTTC. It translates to CAWSRPPGGIQYF.

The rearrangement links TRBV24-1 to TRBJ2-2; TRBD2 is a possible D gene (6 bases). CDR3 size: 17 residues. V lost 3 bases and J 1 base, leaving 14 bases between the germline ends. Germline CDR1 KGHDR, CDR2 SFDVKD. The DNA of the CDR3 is TGTGCCACCAGTGATATCGTATGGGGACTGAACACCGGGGAGCTGTTTTTT. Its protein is CATSDIVWGLNTGELFF.

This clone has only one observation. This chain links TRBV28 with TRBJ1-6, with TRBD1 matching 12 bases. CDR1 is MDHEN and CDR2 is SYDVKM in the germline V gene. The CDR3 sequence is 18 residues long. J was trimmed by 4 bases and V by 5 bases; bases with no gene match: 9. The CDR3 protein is CASSRLGQGASYNSPLHF. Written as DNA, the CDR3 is TGTGCCAGCAGTAGATTGGGACAGGGGGCTTCGTATAATTCACCCCTCCACTTT.

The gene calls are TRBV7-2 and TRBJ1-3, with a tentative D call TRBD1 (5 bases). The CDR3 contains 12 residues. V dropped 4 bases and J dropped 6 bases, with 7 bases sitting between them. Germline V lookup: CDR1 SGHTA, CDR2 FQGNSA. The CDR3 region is CASSWGVNTIYF. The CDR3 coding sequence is TGTGCCAGCAGCTGGGGGGTAAACACCATATATTTT.

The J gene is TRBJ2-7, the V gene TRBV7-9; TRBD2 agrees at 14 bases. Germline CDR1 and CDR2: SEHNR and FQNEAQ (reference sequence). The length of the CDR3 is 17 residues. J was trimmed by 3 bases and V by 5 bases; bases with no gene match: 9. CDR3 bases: TGTGCCAGCAGCCAGGGACTAGCGGGAGTATTCCACTACGAGCAGTACTTC. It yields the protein CASSQGLAGVFHYEQYF. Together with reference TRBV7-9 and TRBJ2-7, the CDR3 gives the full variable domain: DTGVSQNPRHKITKRGQNVTFRCDPISEHNRLYWYRQTLGQGPEFLTYFQNEAQLEKSRLLSDRFSAERPKGSFSTLEIQRTEQGDSAMYLCASSQGLAGVFHYEQYFGPGTRLTVT.

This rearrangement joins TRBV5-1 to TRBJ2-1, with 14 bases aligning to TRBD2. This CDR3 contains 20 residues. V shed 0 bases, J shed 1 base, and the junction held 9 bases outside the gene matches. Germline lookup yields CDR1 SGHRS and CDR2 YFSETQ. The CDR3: CASSLASGLAGGGSYNEQFF. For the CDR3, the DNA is TGCGCCAGCAGCTTGGCCTCCGGACTAGCGGGAGGAGGGTCCTACAATGAGCAGTTCTTC.

The CDR3 here is CASSSEVGTGSYEQYF. CDR3 sequence (DNA): TGTGCCAGCAGCTCAGAAGTTGGGACAGGGAGCTACGAGCAGTACTTC. The chain uses TRBV7-9 and TRBJ2-7, with 9 bases aligning to TRBD1. Germline V gene lookup returns CDR1 SEHNR and CDR2 FQNEAQ (reference sequence). The CDR3 consists of 16 residues. J gave up 3 bases and V 4 bases, and 10 bases lay outside the gene matches.

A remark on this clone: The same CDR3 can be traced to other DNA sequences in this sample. CDR3 sequence (DNA): TGTGCCAGCAGTTCAACGGGGTGGAGGAACACCGGGGAGCTGTTTTTT. This encodes CASSSTGWRNTGELFF. The chain links TRBV7-3 to TRBJ2-2; weak D call: TRBD2 (5 bases). The CDR3 is 16 amino acids. Germline values: CDR1 SGHTA, CDR2 FQGTGA. V lost 6 bases, J lost 1 base, and 15 bases lay in between.

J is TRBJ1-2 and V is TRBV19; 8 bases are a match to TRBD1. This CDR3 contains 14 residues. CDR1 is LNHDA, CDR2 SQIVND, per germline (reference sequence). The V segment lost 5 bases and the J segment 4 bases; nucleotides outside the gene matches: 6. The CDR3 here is CASSGQGSFYGYTF. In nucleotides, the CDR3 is TGTGCCAGTAGTGGACAGGGATCTTTCTATGGCTACACCTTC.

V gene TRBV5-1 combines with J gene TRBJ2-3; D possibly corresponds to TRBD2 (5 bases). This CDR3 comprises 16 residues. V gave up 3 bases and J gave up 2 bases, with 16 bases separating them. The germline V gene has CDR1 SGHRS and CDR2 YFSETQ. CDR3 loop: CASSSSSGKPTDTQYF. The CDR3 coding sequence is TGCGCCAGCAGCTCCTCGTCCGGGAAGCCCACAGATACGCAGTATTTT.

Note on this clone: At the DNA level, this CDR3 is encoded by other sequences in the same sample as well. DNA for the CDR3: TGCGCCAGCAGCCCAGGGACAGGGGGAAACACCATATATTTT. Its translation is CASSPGTGGNTIYF. This chain connects TRBV5-1 to TRBJ1-3; 9 nucleotides agree with TRBD1. The germline CDR1 and CDR2 sequences are SGHRS and YFSETQ. The ends lost 4 bases at V and 4 bases at J; junction bases unmatched: 3. This CDR3 has 14 amino acids. The whole variable domain, filled in from reference TRBV5-1 and TRBJ1-3, reads KAGVTQTPRYLIKTRGQQVTLSCSPISGHRSVSWYQQTPGQGLQFLFEYFSETQRNKGNFPGRFSGRQFSNSRSEMNVSTLELGDSALYLCASSPGTGGNTIYFGEGSWLTVV.

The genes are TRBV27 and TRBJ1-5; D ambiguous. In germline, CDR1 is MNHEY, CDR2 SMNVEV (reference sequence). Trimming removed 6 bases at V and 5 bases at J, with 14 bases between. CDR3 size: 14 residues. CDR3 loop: CASRQKWYDQPQHF. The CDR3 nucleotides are TGTGCCAGCAGACAAAAATGGTACGATCAGCCCCAGCATTTT.

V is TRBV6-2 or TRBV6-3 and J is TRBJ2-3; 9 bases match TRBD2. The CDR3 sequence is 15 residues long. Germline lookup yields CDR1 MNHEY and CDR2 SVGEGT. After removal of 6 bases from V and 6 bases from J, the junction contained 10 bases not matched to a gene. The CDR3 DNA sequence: TGTGCCAGCAGCTATGGACTAGCGTTATTTGATACGCAGTATTTT. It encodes CASSYGLALFDTQYF.

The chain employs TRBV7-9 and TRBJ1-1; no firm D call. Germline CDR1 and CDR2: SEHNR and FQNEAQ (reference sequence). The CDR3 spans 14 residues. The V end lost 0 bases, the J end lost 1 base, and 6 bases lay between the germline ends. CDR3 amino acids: CASSLAGRNTEAFF. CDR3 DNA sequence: TGTGCCAGCAGCTTAGCGGGCAGGAACACTGAAGCTTTCTTT.

In DNA, the CDR3 is TGTGCCATCAGTGAAATCCGGGACAGAAGCTCCTACGAGCAGTACTTC. This codes for CAISEIRDRSSYEQYF. The chain is built from TRBV10-3 and TRBJ2-7; 7 bases align to TRBD1. The CDR3 length is 16 residues. V trimming: 3 bases; J trimming: 0 bases; junction bases outside the gene matches: 8. Germline CDR1 ENHRY, CDR2 SYGVKD.